This T cell receptor beta chain was captured in a study of naive and memory T cell subsets. Study-wide findings and caveats: A few larger clonotypes appeared in naive repertoires, especially CD8, possibly memory cells re-expressing CD45RA. Clonotypes here are unpaired alpha or beta chain sequences.

This CDR3 is 16 amino acids long. The V end was cut by 4 bases, the J end by 1 base, with 15 bases between. Germline CDR1 MNHEY, CDR2 SMNVEV (reference sequence). Both TRBC1 and TRBC2 were covered by a beta constant-region primer of two equimolar oligonucleotides. Four rounds of PCR amplified the ligated cDNA using nested alpha and beta constant-region primers plus SP2. A 12-nucleotide UMI and the SP2 primer were added to the cDNA 3' end by oligonucleotide ligation. TCRdb re-analysed the UMI-ligation and nested PCR reads in MiXCR, keeping a single row per CDR3 protein. The table has approximately 90,000 distinct CDR3 sequences, about 10% seen once. This clonotype was counted many times. The antigen is unknown.

The V and J genes are TRBV27 and TRBJ2-3; D possibly corresponds to TRBD2 (6 bases). Material: naive CD4+ T cells from blood. The source is a human donor in good health. The CDR3 is CASSSPLREGTDTQYF. CDR3 coding DNA: TGTGCCAGCAGTTCACCTCTCAGGGAGGGCACAGATACGCAGTATTTT.